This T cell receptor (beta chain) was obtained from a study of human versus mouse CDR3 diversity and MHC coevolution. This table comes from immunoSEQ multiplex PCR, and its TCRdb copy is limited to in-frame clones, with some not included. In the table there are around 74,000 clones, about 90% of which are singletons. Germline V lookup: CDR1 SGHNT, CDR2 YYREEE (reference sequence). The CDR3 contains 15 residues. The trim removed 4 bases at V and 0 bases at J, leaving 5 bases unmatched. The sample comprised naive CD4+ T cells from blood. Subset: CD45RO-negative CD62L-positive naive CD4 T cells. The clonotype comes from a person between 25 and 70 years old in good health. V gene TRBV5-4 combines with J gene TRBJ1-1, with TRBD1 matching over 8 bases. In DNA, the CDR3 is TGTGCCAGCAGCCCCCGGACAGGGATGAACACTGAAGCTTTCTTT. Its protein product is CASSPRTGMNTEAFF.